The TCR beta chain described here comes from a study of T cells in Graves' hyperthyroidism and ophthalmopathy. Cells are PBMCs isolated from roughly 9.2 ml of fresh blood. Remarks on this clonotype: Its cognate antigen is unknown.

TCR beta CDR3 region amplification was performed from RNA transcripts. TCR CDR3 regions were first amplified by RT-PCR with HTBI primers. TCRdb reanalysed the multiplex PCR reads using MiXCR and keeps one entry per CDR3 protein. Among around 400,000 distinct CDR3 sequences, 15% to 18% were seen once, and the ten largest hold around 30%. V lost 2 bases, J lost 4 bases, and 23 bases lay in between. Germline assignment: CDR1 DFQATT and CDR2 SNEGSKA (reference sequence). The CDR3 spans 17 residues. Overall study findings and caveats: The model identified upcoming ophthalmopathy a median around 6 months ahead of onset.

The chain uses TRBV20-1 and TRBJ1-1; weak D call: TRBD1 (5 bases). The sequence derives from a woman aged 18-29 years with Graves' hyperthyroidism that later progressed to Graves' ophthalmopathy. Sequenced sample: blood. CDR3 sequence: CSARYTFQRGASTEAFF. The DNA of the CDR3 is TGCAGTGCTAGATATACTTTTCAGCGGGGCGCGAGCACTGAAGCTTTCTTT.